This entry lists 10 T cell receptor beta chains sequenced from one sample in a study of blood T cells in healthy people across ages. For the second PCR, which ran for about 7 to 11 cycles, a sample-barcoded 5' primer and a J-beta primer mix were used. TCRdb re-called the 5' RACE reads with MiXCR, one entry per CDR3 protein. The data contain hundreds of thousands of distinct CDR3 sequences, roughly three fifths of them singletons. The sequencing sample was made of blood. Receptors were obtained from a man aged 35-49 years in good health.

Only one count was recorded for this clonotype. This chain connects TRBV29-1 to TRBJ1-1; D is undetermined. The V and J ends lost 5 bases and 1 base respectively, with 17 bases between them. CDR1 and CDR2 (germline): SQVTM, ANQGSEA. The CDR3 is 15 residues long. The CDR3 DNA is TGCAGCGTTTTGACATCGAAACTACCGAACACTGAAGCTTTCTTT. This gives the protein CSVLTSKLPNTEAFF.

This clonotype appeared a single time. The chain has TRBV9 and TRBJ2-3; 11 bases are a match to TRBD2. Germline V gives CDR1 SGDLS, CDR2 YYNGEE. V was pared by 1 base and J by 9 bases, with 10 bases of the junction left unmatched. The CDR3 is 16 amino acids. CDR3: CASSVRTSGSGRTQYF. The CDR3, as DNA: TGTGCCAGCAGCGTACGAACTAGCGGGAGTGGGCGAACGCAGTATTTT. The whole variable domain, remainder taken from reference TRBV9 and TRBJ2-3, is DSGVTQTPKHLITATGQRVTLRCSPRSGDLSVYWYQQSLDQGLQFLIQYYNGEERAKGNILERFSAQQFPDLHSELNLSSLELGDSALYFCASSVRTSGSGRTQYFGPGTRLTVL.

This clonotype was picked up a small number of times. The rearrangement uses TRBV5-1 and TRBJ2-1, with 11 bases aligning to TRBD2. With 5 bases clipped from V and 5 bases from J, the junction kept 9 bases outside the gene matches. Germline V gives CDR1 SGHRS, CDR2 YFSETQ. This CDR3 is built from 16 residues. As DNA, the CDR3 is TGCGCCAGCAGTCCCACGGGACTAGCGGTCGACAATGAGCAGTTCTTC. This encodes CASSPTGLAVDNEQFF.

CDR3: CASSQGLAQEYNEKLFF. CDR3 bases: TGTGCCAGCAGCCAAGGGTTGGCCCAGGAATATAATGAAAAACTGTTTTTT. The chain joins TRBV14 to TRBJ1-4; D not certain. V lost 1 base to trimming and J lost 4 bases, with 16 bases between them. Germline V gene lookup returns CDR1 SGHDN and CDR2 FVKESK. CDR3 size: 17 residues.

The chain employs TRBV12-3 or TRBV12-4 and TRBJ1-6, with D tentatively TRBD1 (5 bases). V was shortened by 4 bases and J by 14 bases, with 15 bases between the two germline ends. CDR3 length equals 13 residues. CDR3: CASSYLFGAALHF. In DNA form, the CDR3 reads TGTGCCAGCAGTTACTTATTTGGGGCGGCCCTCCACTTT.

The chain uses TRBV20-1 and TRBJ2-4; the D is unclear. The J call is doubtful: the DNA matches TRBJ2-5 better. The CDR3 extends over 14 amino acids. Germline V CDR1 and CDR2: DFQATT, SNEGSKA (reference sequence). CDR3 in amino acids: CSARDLRVAETQYF. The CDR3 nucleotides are TGCAGTGCTAGAGATCTTAGGGTAGCAGAGACCCAGTACTTC.

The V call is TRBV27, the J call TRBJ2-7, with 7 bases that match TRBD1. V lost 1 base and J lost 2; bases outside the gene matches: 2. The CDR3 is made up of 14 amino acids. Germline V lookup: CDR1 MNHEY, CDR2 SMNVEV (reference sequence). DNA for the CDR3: TGTGCCAGCAGTTTATGGCAGGGGGCCTACGAGCAGTACTTC. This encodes CASSLWQGAYEQYF.

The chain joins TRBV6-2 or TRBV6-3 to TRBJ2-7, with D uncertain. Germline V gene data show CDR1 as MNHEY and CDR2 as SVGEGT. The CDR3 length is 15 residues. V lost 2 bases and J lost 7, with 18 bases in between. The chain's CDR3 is CASSYNLPLYNEQYF. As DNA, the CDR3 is TGTGCCAGCAGTTACAACCTCCCTTTGTACAATGAGCAGTACTTC.

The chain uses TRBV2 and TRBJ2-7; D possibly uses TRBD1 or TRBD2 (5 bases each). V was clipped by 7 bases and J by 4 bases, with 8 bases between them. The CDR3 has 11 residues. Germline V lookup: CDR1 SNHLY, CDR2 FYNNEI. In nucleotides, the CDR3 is TGTGCCAGCATTGAGGGGTACGAGCAGTACTTC. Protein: CASIEGYEQYF.

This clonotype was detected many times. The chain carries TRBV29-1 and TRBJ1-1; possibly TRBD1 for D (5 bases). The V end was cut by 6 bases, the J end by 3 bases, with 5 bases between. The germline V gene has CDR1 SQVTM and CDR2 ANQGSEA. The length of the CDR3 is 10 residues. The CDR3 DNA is TGCAGCGTGGGGGACACTGAAGCTTTCTTT. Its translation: CSVGDTEAFF.